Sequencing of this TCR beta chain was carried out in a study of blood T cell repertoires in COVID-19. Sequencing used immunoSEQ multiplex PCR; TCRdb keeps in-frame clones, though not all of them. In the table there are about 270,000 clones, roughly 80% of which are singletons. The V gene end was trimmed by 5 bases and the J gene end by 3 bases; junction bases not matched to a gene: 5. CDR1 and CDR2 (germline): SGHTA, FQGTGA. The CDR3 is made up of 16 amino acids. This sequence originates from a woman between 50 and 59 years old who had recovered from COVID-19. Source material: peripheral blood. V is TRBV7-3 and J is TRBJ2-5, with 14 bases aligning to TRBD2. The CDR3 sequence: CASSPQGLAGEETQYF. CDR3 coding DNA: TGTGCCAGCAGCCCTCAGGGACTAGCGGGGGAAGAGACCCAGTACTTC.